This entry describes one T cell receptor (beta chain). This CDR3 spans 12 amino acids. Germline CDR1 is MNHNY and CDR2 is SVGAGI (reference sequence). Trimming left V 10 bases short and J 11 bases short, with 17 bases between. This sample stems from a study of tumor and adjacent non-tumor tissue in lung cancer. RNA was extracted from bulk tissue without any cell sorting. The normal lung tissue was taken more than 3 cm from the tumor edge. TCRbeta libraries were built with three rounds of nested PCR, modified from ARM-PCR. TCRdb re-derived calls from the multiplex PCR reads in MiXCR, one entry per CDR3 protein. Seen here are 45,000 or so distinct CDR3 sequences, 60% to 70% observed once, and the top ten hold roughly 20%.

The sequenced material came from distant non-tumor lung tissue. The rearrangement joins TRBV6-6 to TRBJ2-2; D gene unclear. This TCR was recovered from a woman aged 40 to 55 with non-small cell lung cancer. The CDR3 here is CANTTLRGELFF. The CDR3 DNA follows: TGTGCCAACACTACTCTCCGCGGAGAGCTGTTTTTT.